The T cell receptor beta chain described here comes from a study of cytomegalovirus exposure and HLA in healthy donors. Study overall: From donors who were HLA-typed, an early data release held approximately 80 million unique TCRs.

CDR3 length: 12 amino acids. Germline CDR1 and CDR2: KGHSH and LQKENI. Trimming removed 3 bases from V and 5 bases from J; junction bases left unmatched: 0. Healthy individuals who donated bone marrow served as the donors. PCR involved 60 Vbeta and 13 Jbeta primers. The assay was immunoSEQ multiplex PCR, and TCRdb's table has in-frame clones only and misses some. Here the sample spans 90,000 or so clones, roughly 80% being singletons. The TCR was taken from a boy under 18 in good health and CMV-seronegative. The sequenced sample was PBMCs. The V call is TRBV18, the J call TRBJ1-2; 7 bases are shared with TRBD1. CDR3 DNA sequence: TGTGCCAGCTCACCGGGACAGTATGGCTACACCTTC. Translated: CASSPGQYGYTF.